This T cell receptor beta chain was sequenced in a study of T cells after yellow fever vaccination. Looking at the study overall: Those fractions that held only low numbers of cells were prepared using the SMART-Seq v4 Ultra Low Input RNA kit. General study results and limits: Abundant contaminating clonotypes from the bulk population could appear in FACS-sorted repertoires. It was a small share of clonotypes that appeared in both CD4 and CD8 compartments.

Template-switching 5'RACE yielded the TCR cDNA; a universal primer site and UMIs were added in the process. From the 5' RACE reads, TCRdb called clonotypes with MiXCR, one entry per CDR3 protein. This table has more than 75,000 distinct CDR3 sequences, roughly 9% appearing once. V was shortened by 5 bases and J by 6 bases, with 16 bases between the two germline ends. Germline CDR1 SGHVS, CDR2 FNYEAQ. The CDR3 runs to 14 residues. This sequence joins TRBV7-6 and TRBJ1-2; possibly TRBD1 for D (5 bases). The sample consisted of CD8+ T cells not binding an NS4B(214-222) dextramer, sorted from PBMCs, taken less than 16 days after the first yellow fever vaccination. The sequence was obtained from a man aged 18 to 30 who received the YFV17D yellow fever vaccine. Here the CDR3 reads CASSGGSFGDGYTF. As DNA, the CDR3 is TGTGCCAGCAGCGGGGGGTCGTTTGGGGATGGCTACACCTTC.